Listed here are 31 T cell receptor beta chains from one sample, sequenced in a study of regulatory T cells in long-lasting Graves disease. Time point indicated: newly diagnosed GD, antithyroid drugs for less than 3 months. The TCR library used RNA extracted from PBMCs. Arm-PCR of CDR3 regions and iRepertoire HTBI primers were used to build TCR beta libraries. TCRdb processed the multiplex PCR reads anew with MiXCR; each CDR3 protein has one entry. The sample has fewer than 350,000 distinct CDR3 sequences, 15% to 20% seen once. The starting material was peripheral blood mononuclear cells (PBMCs), obtained at new diagnosis, from a patient treated with antithyroid drugs. Every receptor here comes from a female donor with Graves disease.

This chain connects TRBV3-1 to TRBJ2-3, with 9 nucleotides matching TRBD2. Trimming at V came to 0 bases and at J to 4 bases, leaving 8 bases not matched to a gene. Germline CDR1 is LGHDT and CDR2 is YNNKEL (reference sequence). This CDR3 has 17 residues. The CDR3 protein is CASSQDASAGGADTQYF. DNA for the CDR3: TGTGCCAGCAGCCAAGATGCGTCAGCGGGAGGCGCAGATACGCAGTATTTT.

This clonotype was found a few times. The chain is built from TRBV12-3 or TRBV12-4 and TRBJ2-5, with D uncertain. The CDR3 is 12 amino acids. The germline V and J ends were trimmed by 0 bases and 6 bases, with 5 bases remaining between them. The CDR3 spells CASSLAQKTQYF. The CDR3 coding sequence is TGTGCCAGCAGTTTAGCGCAGAAGACCCAGTACTTC.

As for this clonotype: Possible read error: a much larger clone is one base away. This rearrangement joins TRBV19 to TRBJ2-1, with 7 bases that match TRBD2. CDR3 length: 16 amino acids. CDR1 is LNHDA, CDR2 SQIVND, per germline (reference sequence). V trimming: 3 bases; J trimming: 10 bases; junction bases outside the gene matches: 15. CDR3 amino acids: CASSIDGGSYPYEQFF. The DNA of the CDR3 is TGTGCCAGTAGTATCGACGGGGGGTCTTACCCCTACGAGCAGTTCTTC.

The J gene is TRBJ1-2, the V gene TRBV6-2 or TRBV6-3; TRBD1 might be the D (6 bases). The germline V gene has CDR1 MNHEY and CDR2 SVGEGT. The V end lost 5 bases, the J end lost 7 bases, and 11 bases lay between the germline ends. This CDR3 has 12 amino acids. CDR3 nucleotides: TGTGCCAGCAGTGGGGGCGCGGGTGGCTACACCTTC. Translating it yields CASSGGAGGYTF.

This clonotype was seen ten or more times. The chain combines TRBV29-1 with TRBJ2-5; 11 bases match TRBD2. This CDR3 spans 14 amino acids. In germline, CDR1 is SQVTM, CDR2 ANQGSEA. V lost 6 bases and J lost 4; bases outside the gene matches: 7. CDR3 nucleotides: TGCAGCGTGACACTAGCGGGAGTTGGAGAGACCCAGTACTTC. The encoded protein is CSVTLAGVGETQYF.

Only a few counts were recorded for this clonotype. The V gene is TRBV14, the J gene TRBJ1-2, with D possibly matching TRBD1 (5 bases). CDR3 length equals 14 residues. CDR1 and CDR2 (germline): SGHDN, FVKESK. V shed 0 bases and J shed 6 bases, with 11 bases lying between them. CDR3 DNA: TGTGCCAGCAGCCAAGAGTTCGGGGGGAATGGCTACACCTTC. The encoded protein is CASSQEFGGNGYTF.

This clonotype has a count of ten or more. The chain couples TRBV11-2 to TRBJ2-1; D call uncertain. This CDR3 has 13 amino acids. Trimming took 3 bases from V and 7 from J, leaving 10 bases between them. The germline gives CDR1 SGHAT, CDR2 FQNNGV. Written as DNA, the CDR3 is TGTGCCAGCAGCTTTCCCCTTACGAATGAGCAGTTCTTC. It encodes CASSFPLTNEQFF.

Ten or more counts support this clonotype. This chain uses TRBV27 with TRBJ2-6, with no clear D. The CDR3 is 17 residues long. The germline gives CDR1 MNHEY, CDR2 SMNVEV (reference sequence). Trimming cost V 6 bases and J 0 bases, with 15 bases left between them. The CDR3 DNA is TGTGCCAGCAGGACCGGACGGTTAAGCTCTGGGGCCAACGTCCTGACTTTC. It translates to CASRTGRLSSGANVLTF.

Ten or more counts support this clonotype. V gene TRBV7-9 combines with J gene TRBJ1-4, with D unresolved. The CDR3 consists of 12 residues. The germline V gene has CDR1 SEHNR and CDR2 FQNEAQ (reference sequence). V was clipped by 5 bases and J by 7 bases, with 8 bases between them. The CDR3 DNA reads TGTGCCAGCAGCCGCGGATCTGAAAAACTGTTTTTT. This codes for CASSRGSEKLFF.

This clonotype has just a few counts. The gene calls are TRBV29-1 and TRBJ2-7; 9 positions agree with TRBD1. Germline loops: CDR1 SQVTM, CDR2 ANQGSEA. V shed 3 bases, J shed 7 bases, and the junction held 13 bases outside the gene matches. This CDR3 contains 15 residues. CDR3 region: CSVDNSGTGSREQYF. CDR3 DNA sequence: TGCAGCGTTGATAACTCCGGGACAGGGTCTCGGGAGCAGTACTTC.

To note about this clonotype: A read error may explain this, as a much larger clone is one base away. The chain recombines TRBV11-2 with TRBJ2-3, with TRBD2 identical over 8 bases. The V gene's germline CDR1 is SGHAT and CDR2 FQNNGV. The length of the CDR3 is 16 residues. V shed 1 base and J 4 bases; nucleotides not matched to a gene: 7. CDR3 amino acids: CASSLAGRAYPDTQYF. The CDR3, as DNA: TGTGCCAGCAGCTTAGCCGGGAGGGCCTACCCAGATACGCAGTATTTT.

CDR3 protein: CASSSISNYEQYF. CDR3 coding DNA: TGTGCCAGCAGTTCAATTAGTAACTACGAGCAGTACTTC. The chain recombines TRBV28 with TRBJ2-7; no reliable D call. V was shortened by 4 bases and J by 3 bases, with 10 bases between the two germline ends. This CDR3 has 13 amino acids. Germline V gene lookup returns CDR1 MDHEN and CDR2 SYDVKM.

This clonotype has a count of ten or more. The chain links TRBV6-1 to TRBJ1-5; D gene ambiguous. The CDR3 spans 14 residues. V gave up 7 bases and J gave up 1 base, with 11 bases separating them. CDR1 and CDR2 from the germline V gene are MNHNS and SASEGT. CDR3: CASKEGGSNQPQHF. CDR3 in DNA: TGTGCCAGCAAGGAAGGAGGGAGCAATCAGCCCCAGCATTTT.

The table lists this clonotype with many counts. The genes are TRBV7-9 and TRBJ2-3, with D possibly called TRBD1 or TRBD2 (6 bases each). CDR1 and CDR2 from the germline V gene are SEHNR and FQNEAQ (reference sequence). The CDR3 spans 17 residues. Trimming took off 3 bases at V and 3 bases at J, with 19 bases between the two ends. The CDR3 is CASSFSLGGGGTDTQYF. The CDR3 DNA follows: TGTGCCAGCAGCTTCTCCCTAGGGGGAGGAGGAACAGATACGCAGTATTTT.

There are many counts of this clonotype. The chain links TRBV6-2 or TRBV6-3 to TRBJ2-3, with TRBD2 matching over 7 bases. This CDR3 spans 19 amino acids. Germline V lookup: CDR1 MNHEY, CDR2 SVGEGT. V dropped 6 bases and J dropped 1; count of bases not matched to a gene: 19. CDR3 in amino acids: CASSPYHLGSRGGTDTQYF. The CDR3 bases are TGTGCCAGCAGCCCCTATCATCTGGGGAGTCGGGGGGGCACAGATACGCAGTATTTT.

As concerns this clonotype: This likely came from a read error, as a far larger clone is one base away. The V call is TRBV7-2, the J call TRBJ2-1; tentative D call: TRBD2 (6 bases). The J call is uncertain, as TRBJ2-5 better fits the DNA end. The CDR3 consists of 18 residues. CDR1 and CDR2 (germline): SGHTA, FQGNSA. This chain's CDR3 is CASSTRGVLGPGQETQYF. The CDR3 bases are TGTGCCAGCAGCACCCGCGGGGTCTTGGGACCGGGCCAAGAGACCCAGTACTTC.

This clonotype was picked up many times. This sequence joins TRBV6-2 or TRBV6-3 and TRBJ1-6; D gene unclear. The V end was cut by 4 bases, the J end by 7 bases, with 8 bases between. In germline, CDR1 is MNHEY, CDR2 SVGEGT. This CDR3 region has 13 residues. The CDR3 region has the DNA TGTGCCAGCAGTTGGCTGGGCAATTCACCCCTCCACTTT. Its translation is CASSWLGNSPLHF.

This clonotype was counted ten times or more. V and J are TRBV28 and TRBJ2-5; 8 nucleotides line up with TRBD2. V lost 7 bases and J lost 5; bases outside the gene matches: 12. The CDR3 spans 15 residues. The germline V gene encodes CDR1 MDHEN and CDR2 SYDVKM. CDR3 in amino acids: CASTVSGLAGETQYF. The CDR3 region has the DNA TGTGCCAGCACCGTGAGTGGACTAGCAGGCGAGACCCAGTACTTC.

This clonotype showed up many times. CDR3 DNA sequence: TGTGCCTGGAAGAGGGGACAAAGCTCCTACAATGAGCAGTTCTTC. It is translated as CAWKRGQSSYNEQFF. This chain joins TRBV30 and TRBJ2-1; a weak D match, TRBD1 (6 bases). The V end lost 4 bases, the J end lost 0 bases, and 13 bases lay between the germline ends. The CDR3 sequence is 15 residues long. Germline-derived CDR1 and CDR2 are GTSNPN and SVGIG (reference sequence).

This clonotype was seen ten or more times. The rearrangement uses TRBV28 and TRBJ1-1, with D unclear. CDR3 size: 11 residues. The germline gives CDR1 MDHEN, CDR2 SYDVKM. V was pared by 7 bases and J by 6 bases, with 9 bases between. The CDR3 loop is CASMRRAEAFF. The CDR3 DNA reads as TGTGCCAGCATGAGGAGAGCTGAAGCTTTCTTT.

In this sample, this clonotype turned up many times. The chain carries TRBV15 and TRBJ1-1; D uncertain. This CDR3 comprises 14 residues. The germline V gene has CDR1 LNHNV and CDR2 YYDKDF (reference sequence). V lost 0 bases, J lost 5 bases, and 10 bases lay in between. CDR3 residues: CATSRDHAGTEAFF. DNA for the CDR3: TGTGCCACCAGCAGAGATCACGCTGGGACTGAAGCTTTCTTT. The variable domain in full, with the rest retrieved from reference TRBV15 and TRBJ1-1, is DAMVIQNPRYQVTQFGKPVTLSCSQTLNHNVMYWYQQKSSQAPKLLFHYYDKDFNNEADTPDNFQSRRPNTSFCFLDIRSPGLGDTAMYLCATSRDHAGTEAFFGQGTRLTVV.

This clonotype showed up many times. The rearrangement uses TRBV28 and TRBJ2-1, with D hard to call. Germline CDR1 and CDR2: MDHEN and SYDVKM. Trimming left V 1 base short and J 5 bases short, with 6 bases between. The CDR3 totals 13 residues. Here the CDR3 reads CASSLYRNNEQFF. In DNA form, the CDR3 reads TGTGCCAGCAGTTTATATCGGAACAATGAGCAGTTCTTC.

The table lists this clonotype with many counts. The V and J genes are TRBV5-1 and TRBJ2-7; 8 nucleotides align to TRBD1. The V segment lost 0 bases and the J segment 7 bases; nucleotides outside the gene matches: 9. Germline V lookup: CDR1 SGHRS, CDR2 YFSETQ. The CDR3 has 15 residues. CDR3 nucleotide sequence: TGCGCCAGCAGCTTGGATGTACAGGGGGTCGATGAGCAGTACTTC. Translation: CASSLDVQGVDEQYF.

With regard to this clonotype: A junction boundary mismatches the germline segment, possibly from a read error. The gene calls are TRBV2 and TRBJ2-5; a possible D gene is TRBD1 (6 bases). In germline, CDR1 is SNHLY, CDR2 FYNNEI. This CDR3 region has 14 residues. The DNA for the CDR3 is TGTTCCAGCAGTTGGGACAAAAGAGTAGAGACCCAGTACTTC. Encoded protein: CSSSWDKRVETQYF.

This clonotype has ten or more counts. This chain connects TRBV3-1 to TRBJ1-1, with 7 bases lining up with TRBD1. CDR1 is LGHDT, CDR2 YNNKEL, per germline (reference sequence). V lost 0 bases and J lost 4; bases outside the gene matches: 8. This CDR3 region has 16 residues. CDR3 sequence: CASSQEGQLEVTEAFF. The DNA of the CDR3 is TGTGCCAGCAGCCAAGAGGGACAGCTCGAGGTCACTGAAGCTTTCTTT.

The table lists this clonotype with many counts. The V and J genes are TRBV15 and TRBJ2-1, with 13 nucleotides matching TRBD2. CDR3 length equals 18 residues. Germline trimming cut 0 bases from V and 10 bases from J; bases unmatched to any gene: 12. The germline CDR1 and CDR2 sequences are LNHNV and YYDKDF (reference sequence). The CDR3 protein is CATSRDGAGTSGTIEQFF. The CDR3 region has the DNA TGTGCCACCAGCAGAGATGGTGCCGGGACTAGCGGGACTATCGAGCAGTTCTTC.

This sequence joins TRBV5-1 and TRBJ2-3; D may be TRBD1 (6 bases). The CDR3 contains 16 residues. Trimming took off 4 bases at V and 1 base at J, with 16 bases between the two ends. CDR1 is SGHRS and CDR2 is YFSETQ in the germline V gene. CDR3 loop: CASSRGSGAGTDTQYF. CDR3 coding DNA: TGCGCCAGCAGCAGGGGGTCTGGAGCGGGCACAGATACGCAGTATTTT.

This clonotype was seen many times. The chain links TRBV2 to TRBJ2-3, with D maybe TRBD1 (6 bases). Germline CDR1 is SNHLY and CDR2 is FYNNEI. The CDR3 has 13 residues. V lost 7 bases and J lost 4, with 12 bases in between. CDR3 amino acids: CASNEGGPDTQYF. The CDR3 DNA follows: TGTGCCAGCAACGAAGGGGGTCCAGATACGCAGTATTTT.

Worth noting for this clonotype: One junction end disagrees with the germline gene, perhaps due to a read error. The J gene is TRBJ1-1, the V gene TRBV7-7; a possible D gene is TRBD1 (5 bases). Germline V lookup: CDR1 SSHAT, CDR2 FNYEAQ (reference sequence). The length of the CDR3 is 18 residues. CDR3 in amino acids: CASSPTLLGVTMNTEAFF. The CDR3 nucleotides are TGTGCTAGCAGCCCCACTCTATTGGGGGTTACTATGAACACTGAAGCTTTCTTT.

The rearrangement joins TRBV9 to TRBJ1-1, with a possible D match to TRBD1 (6 bases). Trimming stripped 8 bases from V and 0 bases from J, with 17 bases between. Germline loops: CDR1 SGDLS, CDR2 YYNGEE. This CDR3 has 15 amino acids. In DNA, the CDR3 is TGTGCCAGTTCGGTTGGGGGGGGCCTGAACACTGAAGCTTTCTTT. Its protein product is CASSVGGGLNTEAFF.

This clonotype occurred many times. The chain carries TRBV28 and TRBJ1-2; 9 nucleotides align to TRBD1. Germline V gene lookup returns CDR1 MDHEN and CDR2 SYDVKM. This CDR3 region has 16 residues. J was trimmed by 1 base and V by 5 bases; bases with no gene match: 8. The CDR3: CASSLLGDRDNYGYTF. CDR3 in DNA: TGTGCCAGCAGTCTACTTGGGGACAGGGATAACTATGGCTACACCTTC.